The 19 T cell receptor beta chains below were found in one sample sequenced in a study of T cells after somatic rescue of genetic block. Profiling relied on immunoSEQ multiplex PCR, and the TCRdb table lists in-frame clones only, not all of them. The sample shows 13,000 to 15,000 clones, roughly two thirds of them seen only once. The specimen was peripheral blood mononuclear cells (PBMCs). All receptors derive from a boy aged 10-17 years.

The chain links TRBV28 to TRBJ1-1; D is undetermined. V gave up 3 bases and J gave up 0 bases, with 8 bases separating them. The CDR3 extends over 14 amino acids. From germline, CDR1 is MDHEN and CDR2 SYDVKM. CDR3 bases: TGTGCCAGCAGTTTCTGGCGGATGAACACTGAAGCTTTCTTT. It codes for CASSFWRMNTEAFF. Using reference TRBV28 and TRBJ1-1 for the parts outside the CDR3, the full variable domain is DVKVTQSSRYLVKRTGEKVFLECVQDMDHENMFWYRQDPGLGLRLIYFSYDVKMKEKGDIPEGYSVSREKKERFSLILESASTNQTSMYLCASSFWRMNTEAFFGQGTRLTVV.

V is TRBV7-2 and J is TRBJ2-3, with D possibly matching TRBD1 (5 bases). The CDR3 covers 15 residues. Germline CDR1 is SGHTA and CDR2 is FQGNSA. Trimming removed 2 bases from V and 5 bases from J, with 14 bases in between. CDR3 DNA: TGTGCCAGCAGCTTAAGCGCCAGGGTGAGAGATACGCAGTATTTT. Translation gives CASSLSARVRDTQYF.

The sample holds one count of this clone. This chain connects TRBV11-2 to TRBJ2-6; D gene uncertain. The V and J ends lost 0 bases and 0 bases respectively, with 9 bases between them. The CDR3 has 17 residues. The germline gives CDR1 SGHAT, CDR2 FQNNGV. The CDR3, as DNA: TGTGCCAGCAGCTTAGACCCCACACGCTCTGGGGCCAACGTCCTGACTTTC. As protein: CASSLDPTRSGANVLTF.

This clone has only a few counts. The rearrangement uses TRBV19 and TRBJ2-1; 8 positions agree with TRBD2. The V gene end was trimmed by 3 bases and the J gene end by 6 bases; junction bases not matched to a gene: 4. Germline CDR1 is LNHDA and CDR2 is SQIVND (reference sequence). The CDR3 sequence is 14 residues long. The DNA of the CDR3 is TGTGCCAGTAGTATCCTTACTAGCGGCAATGAGCAGTTCTTC. This codes for CASSILTSGNEQFF.

The genes are TRBV6-4 and TRBJ1-1, with D uncertain. Germline V gene sequence: CDR1 MRHNA, CDR2 SNTAGT. V was trimmed by 4 bases and J by 3 bases, leaving 18 bases between them. The CDR3 loop spans 16 amino acids. The CDR3 spells CASSANPHGGDTEAFF. The CDR3 DNA sequence: TGTGCCAGCAGTGCCAACCCCCATGGAGGAGACACTGAAGCTTTCTTT.

This clone was seen only a few times. The chain joins TRBV30 to TRBJ1-3; D is undetermined. The CDR3 runs 12 residues. In germline, CDR1 is GTSNPN, CDR2 SVGIG (reference sequence). V was trimmed by 3 bases and J by 1 base, leaving 4 bases between them. The CDR3 bases are TGTGCCTGGAGGGCATCTGGAAACACCATATATTTT. It translates to CAWRASGNTIYF. Together with reference TRBV30 and TRBJ1-3, the CDR3 gives the full variable domain: SQTIHQWPATLVQPVGSPLSLECTVEGTSNPNLYWYRQAAGRGLQLLFYSVGIGQISSEVPQNLSASRPQDRQFILSSKKLLLSDSGFYLCAWRASGNTIYFGEGSWLTVV.

CDR3: CASSLDSSLSGRTYNEQFF. The CDR3 DNA is TGTGCCAGCAGCTTGGACAGTTCCCTGAGCGGGAGGACCTACAATGAGCAGTTCTTC. The V and J genes are TRBV11-2 and TRBJ2-1, with 9 bases that match TRBD2. CDR3 size: 19 residues. CDR1 is SGHAT and CDR2 is FQNNGV in the germline V gene. Trimming took 3 bases from V and 2 from J; bases not matched to a gene: 14. Full variable domain (outside the CDR3, taken from reference TRBV11-2 and TRBJ2-1): EAGVAQSPRYKIIEKRQSVAFWCNPISGHATLYWYQQILGQGPKLLIQFQNNGVVDDSQLPKDRFSAERLKGVDSTLKIQPAKLEDSAVYLCASSLDSSLSGRTYNEQFFGPGTRLTVL.

In DNA form, the CDR3 reads TGTGCCAGCAGTCCAGAGTTCATGAACACTGAAGCTTTCTTT. It is translated as CASSPEFMNTEAFF. The chain carries TRBV6-6 and TRBJ1-1; D gene ambiguous. In germline, CDR1 is MNHNY, CDR2 SVGAGI (reference sequence). This CDR3 spans 14 amino acids. The V gene lost 5 bases and the J gene lost 0 bases, with 10 bases spanning the gap.

The J gene is TRBJ2-7, the V gene TRBV5-6; D not resolved. The V gene's germline CDR1 is SGHDT and CDR2 YYEEEE. With 3 bases removed from V and 3 bases from J, the gap between germline ends came to 7 bases. This CDR3 has 12 residues. In DNA form, the CDR3 reads TGTGCCAGCAGCTCGACACACTACGAGCAGTACTTC. This codes for CASSSTHYEQYF.

A single count supports this clone. The chain links TRBV5-1 to TRBJ2-7, with D tentatively TRBD1 (6 bases). The CDR3 extends over 14 amino acids. Germline V gene lookup returns CDR1 SGHRS and CDR2 YFSETQ. V shed 0 bases and J shed 2 bases, with 9 bases lying between them. The CDR3 sequence is CASSLGQVTYEQYF. The CDR3, as DNA: TGCGCCAGCAGCTTGGGACAGGTCACCTACGAGCAGTACTTC.

V and J are TRBV10-3 and TRBJ2-1, with D perhaps being TRBD1 or TRBD2 (5 bases each). The V end was cut by 3 bases, the J end by 9 bases, with 12 bases between. Germline CDR1 reads ENHRY; CDR2 reads SYGVKD. The CDR3 has 13 residues. This CDR3 reads CAISDGASGEQFF. The CDR3 DNA sequence: TGTGCCATCAGTGACGGGGCTAGTGGTGAGCAGTTCTTC.

The J gene is TRBJ2-5, the V gene TRBV7-3; no definite D call. The CDR3 totals 14 residues. The germline V gene has CDR1 SGHTA and CDR2 FQGTGA. Trimming took 2 bases from V and 1 from J, leaving 8 bases between them. CDR3 amino acids: CASSLVGLQETQYF. In nucleotides, the CDR3 is TGTGCCAGCAGCTTAGTCGGCCTCCAAGAGACCCAGTACTTC.

This clone has just one count. The chain couples TRBV9 to TRBJ1-2; maybe TRBD1 (6 bases). Trimming took 0 bases from V and 8 from J, leaving 11 bases between them. There are 13 residues in the CDR3. Germline CDR1 is SGDLS and CDR2 is YYNGEE. CDR3 DNA: TGTGCCAGCAGCGTAGGGGCAGGGGAAGGCTACACCTTC. Amino acids: CASSVGAGEGYTF.

V and J are TRBV10-3 and TRBJ1-5; no clear D. Germline assignment: CDR1 ENHRY and CDR2 SYGVKD. The CDR3 length is 16 residues. The V and J ends lost 5 bases and 4 bases respectively, with 18 bases between them. Here the CDR3 DNA reads TGTGCCATCAGTAAGGGCAGCCTCGAGGCAAATCAGCCCCAGCATTTT. Its translation is CAISKGSLEANQPQHF.

By sample share, this clone is medium-sized (0.01 to 0.1%). The V and J genes are TRBV2 and TRBJ2-7; a possible D gene is TRBD2 (6 bases). V dropped 7 bases and J dropped 0 bases, with 16 bases sitting between them. Germline V gene data show CDR1 as SNHLY and CDR2 as FYNNEI. This CDR3 has 15 amino acids. CDR3 residues: CASNFHGGTSYEQYF. In DNA form, the CDR3 reads TGTGCCAGCAATTTCCACGGGGGTACCTCCTACGAGCAGTACTTC. Full variable domain (outside the CDR3, taken from reference TRBV2 and TRBJ2-7): EPEVTQTPSHQVTQMGQEVILRCVPISNHLYFYWYRQILGQKVEFLVSFYNNEISEKSEIFDDQFSVERPDGSNFTLKIRSTKLEDSAMYFCASNFHGGTSYEQYFGPGTRLTVT.

The gene calls are TRBV5-1 and TRBJ2-5; D remains ambiguous. The CDR3 runs 14 residues. Germline assignment: CDR1 SGHRS and CDR2 YFSETQ. Trimming shortened V by 1 base and J by 5 bases, and 12 bases separated the two germline ends. The CDR3, as DNA: TGCGCCAGCAGCTTGAACAGAGCCTCCGAGACCCAGTACTTC. It codes for CASSLNRASETQYF.

This clone was detected only once. The chain couples TRBV27 to TRBJ2-5; D could derive from TRBD1 or TRBD2 (7 bases each). The ends were cut back, 3 bases at V and 5 bases at J, with 13 bases in the middle. The germline V gene has CDR1 MNHEY and CDR2 SMNVEV (reference sequence). The CDR3 sequence is 14 residues long. CDR3 protein: CASSFSQGGETQYF. The CDR3 DNA follows: TGTGCCAGCAGTTTTTCGCAGGGGGGGGAGACCCAGTACTTC.

The chain carries TRBV6-1 and TRBJ2-2, with 8 bases matching TRBD1. The CDR3 is 15 amino acids. Germline lookup yields CDR1 MNHNS and CDR2 SASEGT. The V gene end was trimmed by 3 bases and the J gene end by 5 bases; junction bases not matched to a gene: 5. The CDR3 region has the DNA TGTGCCAGCAGTGACAGGGGGCTGCGGACCGGGGAGCTGTTTTTT. It is translated as CASSDRGLRTGELFF.

The chain links TRBV6-1 to TRBJ1-3; D not certain. The germline gives CDR1 MNHNS, CDR2 SASEGT. The CDR3 consists of 12 residues. The V and J ends lost 4 bases and 2 bases respectively, with 3 bases between them. CDR3 in amino acids: CASSGTGNTIYF. The CDR3 DNA reads TGTGCCAGCAGTGGGACTGGAAACACCATATATTTT.